One and the same sample provided the 15 T cell receptor beta chains below, sequenced in a study of T cell clonotyping in hematopoietic cell transplantation. Noted time point: recipient sample about 28 days before transplant, after cytoreduction. Assay: immunoSEQ multiplex PCR; the TCRdb copy retains only in-frame clones and omits some. The profile covers 6,500 or so clones, with approximately 97% appearing a single time and roughly 15% taken by the ten largest. Sequences were derived from peripheral blood mononuclear cells, sampled before stem cell transplant. The receptors come from a man in his 70s with acute myeloid leukemia. Some clones in this sample may be carry-over from other donors' samples.

The chain uses TRBV5-1 and TRBJ1-4, with a tentative D call TRBD1 (6 bases). Trimming took 2 bases from V and 6 from J, leaving 8 bases between them. The CDR3 is 13 residues long. Germline CDR1 reads SGHRS; CDR2 reads YFSETQ. The CDR3, as DNA: TGCGCCAGCAGCTTATCAGGGGATGAAAAACTGTTTTTT. Its protein product is CASSLSGDEKLFF.

The chain combines TRBV30 with TRBJ1-2, with D unclear. In germline, CDR1 is GTSNPN, CDR2 SVGIG (reference sequence). V shed 0 bases and J shed 2 bases, with 13 bases lying between them. The CDR3 totals 15 residues. DNA for the CDR3: TGTGCCTGGAGTGTTTTCCGGCTCTTGAACTATGGCTACACCTTC. It encodes CAWSVFRLLNYGYTF.

CDR3 sequence (DNA): TGTGCCAGCAGCGTAATAAGCACCGGGGAGCTGTTTTTT. This sequence encodes CASSVISTGELFF. This rearrangement joins TRBV9 to TRBJ2-2; D not resolved. V lost 1 base and J lost 4, with 5 bases in between. The length of the CDR3 is 13 residues. Germline values: CDR1 SGDLS, CDR2 YYNGEE. Full variable domain (outside the CDR3, taken from reference TRBV9 and TRBJ2-2): DSGVTQTPKHLITATGQRVTLRCSPRSGDLSVYWYQQSLDQGLQFLIQYYNGEERAKGNILERFSAQQFPDLHSELNLSSLELGDSALYFCASSVISTGELFFGEGSRLTVL.

The chain employs TRBV5-1 and TRBJ1-1; D ambiguous. The V gene's germline CDR1 is SGHRS and CDR2 YFSETQ. The CDR3 contains 14 residues. The V gene lost 4 bases and the J gene lost 1 base, with 11 bases spanning the gap. CDR3: CASSLGPTNTEAFF. The CDR3 coding sequence is TGCGCCAGCAGCCTGGGCCCTACGAACACTGAAGCTTTCTTT.

The chain is built from TRBV2 and TRBJ2-1; 8 nucleotides agree with TRBD2. CDR3 size: 16 residues. Germline values: CDR1 SNHLY, CDR2 FYNNEI. Losses at the gene ends were 8 bases for V and 5 bases for J; bases not matched to a gene: 14. CDR3 in amino acids: CASGFGLAQADNEQFF. CDR3 DNA sequence: TGTGCCAGCGGCTTTGGACTAGCCCAAGCCGACAATGAGCAGTTCTTC.

This sequence joins TRBV11-2 and TRBJ1-2; 11 nucleotides align to TRBD1. The CDR3 spans 17 residues. CDR1 and CDR2 (germline): SGHAT, FQNNGV. J was trimmed by 8 bases and V by 5 bases; bases with no gene match: 16. The CDR3 here is CASSPIKRDRGSYGYTF. In DNA form, the CDR3 reads TGTGCCAGCAGCCCGATAAAACGGGACAGGGGGAGTTACGGCTACACCTTC. Based on the CDR3 plus reference TRBV11-2 and TRBJ1-2, the full variable domain is EAGVAQSPRYKIIEKRQSVAFWCNPISGHATLYWYQQILGQGPKLLIQFQNNGVVDDSQLPKDRFSAERLKGVDSTLKIQPAKLEDSAVYLCASSPIKRDRGSYGYTFGSGTRLTVV.

For the CDR3, the DNA is TGCGCCAGCAGCGCCGGGACAGAGAACACCGGGGAGCTGTTTTTT. It translates to CASSAGTENTGELFF. This chain uses TRBV5-1 with TRBJ2-2; 7 bases line up with TRBD1. Looked up from germline, CDR1 is SGHRS and CDR2 is YFSETQ. V dropped 4 bases and J dropped 1; count of bases not matched to a gene: 4. The CDR3 is 15 amino acids.

This clone has a single count. The V and J genes are TRBV2 and TRBJ2-1; 11 bases line up with TRBD2. Germline CDR1 and CDR2: SNHLY and FYNNEI. The ends lost 7 bases at V and 6 bases at J; junction bases unmatched: 11. The CDR3 is made up of 16 amino acids. The CDR3 DNA reads TGTGCCAGCACCATGCCCCTAGCGGGAGGAGGCAATGAGCAGTTCTTC. This sequence encodes CASTMPLAGGGNEQFF.

The chain uses TRBV6-4 and TRBJ1-1; D is possibly TRBD1 (5 bases). Per the germline V gene, CDR1 is MRHNA and CDR2 is SNTAGT. V was pared by 4 bases and J by 2 bases, with 8 bases between. The CDR3 has 13 amino acids. DNA for the CDR3: TGTGCCAGCAGTGGTCAGGGAAACACTGAAGCTTTCTTT. It encodes CASSGQGNTEAFF.

The V and J genes are TRBV5-6 and TRBJ2-5, with 9 bases matching TRBD1. Germline loops: CDR1 SGHDT, CDR2 YYEEEE. Trimming cost V 1 base and J 5 bases; bases outside gene matches: 6. The CDR3 runs to 15 residues. This CDR3 reads CASSLYGTGRETQYF. The CDR3 DNA follows: TGTGCCAGCAGCTTGTACGGGACAGGGAGGGAGACCCAGTACTTC.

The V call is TRBV29-1, the J call TRBJ2-7; 7 nucleotides align to TRBD1. In germline, CDR1 is SQVTM, CDR2 ANQGSEA. The CDR3 sequence is 14 residues long. V gave up 1 base and J gave up 2 bases; unmatched junction bases: 5. The CDR3 coding sequence is TGCAGCGTTGAAGCTCCGGGACAGCCCTACGAGCAGTACTTC. This gives the protein CSVEAPGQPYEQYF.

This chain joins TRBV25-1 and TRBJ2-7; D is possibly TRBD2 (5 bases). Germline assignment: CDR1 MGHDK and CDR2 SYGVNS. Trimming left V 4 bases short and J 2 bases short, with 12 bases between. The CDR3 is 14 residues long. The CDR3 sequence is CASSGDWETYEQYF. The CDR3 nucleotides read TGTGCCAGCAGTGGAGATTGGGAGACCTACGAGCAGTACTTC.

Only a few counts were recorded for this clone. The V gene is TRBV30, the J gene TRBJ2-2, with D uncertain. This CDR3 contains 13 residues. Germline lookup yields CDR1 GTSNPN and CDR2 SVGIG (reference sequence). With 3 bases removed from V and 3 bases from J, the gap between germline ends came to 8 bases. This chain's CDR3 is CAWRGYYTGELFF. The DNA for the CDR3 is TGTGCCTGGAGAGGGTATTACACCGGGGAGCTGTTTTTT. The full variable domain, in which reference TRBV30 and TRBJ2-2 provide the parts outside the CDR3, is SQTIHQWPATLVQPVGSPLSLECTVEGTSNPNLYWYRQAAGRGLQLLFYSVGIGQISSEVPQNLSASRPQDRQFILSSKKLLLSDSGFYLCAWRGYYTGELFFGEGSRLTVL.

The V gene is TRBV7-2, the J gene TRBJ2-6; 8 positions agree with TRBD1. The CDR3 is 17 residues long. V trimming: 5 bases; J trimming: 4 bases; junction bases outside the gene matches: 10. Germline values: CDR1 SGHTA, CDR2 FQGNSA. The CDR3 DNA follows: TGTGCCAGCAGCCCCGACAGGGGCAAGTACGGGGCCAACGTCCTGACTTTC. It codes for CASSPDRGKYGANVLTF.

V is TRBV11-3 and J is TRBJ1-1; the D is unclear. This CDR3 has 14 residues. Germline V gene data show CDR1 as SGHNT and CDR2 as YENEEA. V lost 4 bases and J lost 2, with 11 bases in between. The CDR3 is CASSSYGFNTEAFF. DNA for the CDR3: TGTGCCAGCAGCTCCTACGGTTTTAACACTGAAGCTTTCTTT.